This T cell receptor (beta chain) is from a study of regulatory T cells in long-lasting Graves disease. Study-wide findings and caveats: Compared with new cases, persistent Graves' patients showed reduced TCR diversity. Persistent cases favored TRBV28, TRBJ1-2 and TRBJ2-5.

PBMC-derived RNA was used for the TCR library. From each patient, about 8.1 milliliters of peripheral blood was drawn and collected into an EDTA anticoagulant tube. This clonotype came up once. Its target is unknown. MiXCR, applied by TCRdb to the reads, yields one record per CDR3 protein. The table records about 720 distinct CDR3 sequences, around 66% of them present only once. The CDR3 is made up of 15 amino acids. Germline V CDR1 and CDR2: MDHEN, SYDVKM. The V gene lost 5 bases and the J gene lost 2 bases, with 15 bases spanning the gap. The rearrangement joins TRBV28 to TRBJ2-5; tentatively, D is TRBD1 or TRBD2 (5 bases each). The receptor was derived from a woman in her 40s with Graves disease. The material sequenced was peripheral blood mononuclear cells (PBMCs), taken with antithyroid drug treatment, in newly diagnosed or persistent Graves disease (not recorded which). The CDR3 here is CASSTTDWGQETQYF. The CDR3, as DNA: TGTGCCAGCAGTACGACTGATTGGGGGCAAGAGACCCAGTACTTC.